Listed below are T cell receptor beta chains from one sample, sequenced in a study of OX40 agonist ivuxolimab in advanced cancers. The table came from immunoSEQ multiplex PCR; TCRdb's copy has only in-frame clones and leaves some out. This table holds tens of thousands of clones, about 86% found once. Sequencing was performed on CD4+ or CD8+ T cells sorted from blood, taken in a trial of the OX40 agonist ivuxolimab. The source of these receptors is an adult with an advanced solid tumor such as melanoma, head and neck, liver or kidney cancer. CDR3s include the opening cysteine and the closing phenylalanine or tryptophan. Each record gives: clone size, V gene, J gene, D gene, CDR3 protein, CDR3 DNA. D genes are given only for firm matches. Clone size is given for some rows only: seen once, a few or many times, or a class if the clone is expanded.

>.|TRBV4-1|TRBJ2-7|TRBD1
CASSQDPRQGYEQYF
TGCGCCAGCAGCCAAGATCCTAGACAGGGCTACGAGCAGTACTTC
>.|TRBV7-2|TRBJ2-3|.
CASSLGSGYSTDTQYF
TGTGCCAGCAGCTTAGGAAGTGGATATAGCACAGATACGCAGTATTTT
>.|TRBV5-1|TRBJ2-7|TRBD2
CASSLTSESYEQYF
TGCGCCAGCAGCCTAACTAGCGAATCCTACGAGCAGTACTTC
>.|TRBV19|TRBJ1-1|TRBD1
CASEGAFSTEAFF
TGTGCCAGTGAGGGGGCTTTTAGCACTGAAGCTTTCTTT
>once|TRBV11-2|TRBJ2-1|.
CASSARLVDEQFF
TGTGCCAGCAGCGCGCGACTAGTCGATGAGCAGTTCTTC
>once|TRBV2|TRBJ2-5|TRBD2
CASSEGGRGETQYF
TGTGCCAGCAGTGAAGGCGGGAGGGGAGAGACCCAGTACTTC
>once|TRBV7-2|TRBJ2-2|.
CASSLRLGAVGELFF
TGTGCCAGCAGCCTACGACTAGGTGCAGTCGGGGAGCTGTTTTTT
>once|TRBV7-9|TRBJ2-2|.
CASSLMAGKGGELFF
TGTGCCAGCAGCTTGATGGCGGGAAAGGGCGGGGAGCTGTTTTTT
>.|TRBV28|TRBJ2-6|TRBD2
CASNREGSGANVLTF
TGTGCCAGCAACCGGGAGGGGTCTGGGGCCAACGTCCTGACTTTC
>.|TRBV19|TRBJ2-7|TRBD2
CASSLQAGVTYEQYF
TGTGCCAGTTCCCTCCAAGCGGGAGTTACCTACGAGCAGTACTTC
>.|TRBV7-9|TRBJ2-1|TRBD2
CASSPLAEGLYNEQFF
TGTGCCAGCAGTCCACTAGCGGAAGGACTCTACAATGAGCAGTTCTTC
>.|TRBV6-5|TRBJ2-7|.
CATGTDSYEQYF
TGTGCCACCGGGACGGATTCCTACGAGCAGTACTTC
>.|TRBV9|TRBJ2-3|.
CASSDSRTDTQYF
TGTGCCAGCAGCGACTCCCGCACAGATACGCAGTATTTT
>.|TRBV11-2|TRBJ2-3|.
CASSQGPPGTDTQYF
TGTGCCAGCAGCCAAGGACCCCCCGGGACAGATACGCAGTATTTT
>once|TRBV7-3|TRBJ2-1|.
CASSQGLYNEQFF
TGTGCCAGCAGCCAGGGCTTATACAATGAGCAGTTCTTC
>.|TRBV19|TRBJ1-2|.
CASSIPGTRANYGYTF
TGTGCCAGTAGTATACCCGGGACAAGAGCTAACTATGGCTACACCTTC
>.|TRBV19|TRBJ1-1|.
CASITRDGEGAFF
TGTGCCAGTATTACCCGGGACGGGGAGGGAGCTTTCTTT
>.|TRBV19|TRBJ1-1|TRBD1
CASSRQGDTEAFF
TGTGCCAGTAGTCGACAGGGGGACACTGAAGCTTTCTTT
>few|TRBV30|TRBJ1-5|TRBD1
CAYTTGALNQPQHF
TGTGCCTACACGACAGGGGCGCTTAATCAGCCCCAGCATTTT
>.|TRBV27|TRBJ2-6|.
CASRRSLSGANVLTF
TGTGCCAGCAGGAGGAGTCTCTCTGGGGCCAACGTCCTGACTTTC
>.|TRBV18|TRBJ2-5|.
CASSQGQKETQYF
TGTGCCAGCTCACAGGGGCAGAAAGAGACCCAGTACTTC
>.|TRBV7-2|TRBJ2-7|.
CASSLADPRIIRYEQYF
TGTGCCAGCAGCTTAGCGGATCCACGGATTATTCGGTACGAGCAGTACTTC